These T cell receptor beta chains were read from a single sample in a study of blood T cell repertoires in COVID-19. Sequenced by immunoSEQ multiplex PCR; TCRdb stores in-frame clones only, minus some. The sample has 95,000 to 150,000 clones, 70% to 90% seen once; the top ten hold 0.88%. The material sequenced was peripheral blood. The source of these receptors is a woman between 50 and 59 years old with active or convalescent COVID-19. Each CDR3 is given with its conserved first and last residue. D genes are given only for firm matches. Some rows mark clone size as missing; the rest say once, few, many or name a class of expanded clone.

CDR3aa: CAISASSGSTDTQYF
CDR3nt: TGTGCCATCAGTGCTTCTAGCGGTAGCACAGATACGCAGTATTTT
len: 15
v_gene: TRBV10-3
j_gene: TRBJ2-3
d_gene: TRBD2
abundance: -

CDR3aa: CASSFRGSLAYEQYF
CDR3nt: TGTGCCAGCAGCTTCAGGGGGAGTTTAGCCTACGAGCAGTACTTC
len: 15
v_gene: TRBV11-3
j_gene: TRBJ2-7
d_gene: TRBD1
abundance: -

CDR3aa: CASSASVQGAWETQYF
CDR3nt: TGTGCCAGCAGTGCATCGGTTCAGGGGGCGTGGGAGACCCAGTACTTC
len: 16
v_gene: TRBV28
j_gene: TRBJ2-5
d_gene: TRBD1
abundance: -

CDR3aa: CASNSGSSYNEQFF
CDR3nt: TGTGCCAGTAACAGCGGGAGCTCCTACAATGAGCAGTTCTTC
len: 14
v_gene: TRBV28
j_gene: TRBJ2-1
d_gene: TRBD2
abundance: -

CDR3aa: CASSRYRVGNQPQHF
CDR3nt: TGTGCCAGTAGCCGATACAGGGTTGGCAATCAGCCCCAGCATTTT
len: 15
v_gene: TRBV19
j_gene: TRBJ1-5
d_gene: -
abundance: -

CDR3aa: CASSEGQGELFF
CDR3nt: TGTGCCAGCAGTGAAGGACAGGGGGAGCTGTTTTTT
len: 12
v_gene: TRBV6-1
j_gene: TRBJ2-2
d_gene: -
abundance: -

CDR3aa: CASSPPSGVNQPQHF
CDR3nt: TGTGCCAGTAGTCCTCCCTCAGGGGTTAATCAGCCCCAGCATTTT
len: 15
v_gene: TRBV19
j_gene: TRBJ1-5
d_gene: -
abundance: -

CDR3aa: CASSLTGWGYTF
CDR3nt: TGTGCCAGCAGCTTGACGGGATGGGGCTACACCTTC
len: 12
v_gene: TRBV11-2
j_gene: TRBJ1-2
d_gene: -
abundance: -

CDR3aa: CASSSTSENTGELFF
CDR3nt: TGTGCCAGCAGCTCGACTAGCGAGAACACCGGGGAGCTGTTTTTT
len: 15
v_gene: TRBV7-9
j_gene: TRBJ2-2
d_gene: TRBD2
abundance: -

CDR3aa: CAISVGRDGQPQHF
CDR3nt: TGTGCCATCAGTGTCGGCAGGGATGGACAGCCCCAGCATTTT
len: 14
v_gene: TRBV10-3
j_gene: TRBJ1-5
d_gene: -
abundance: few

CDR3aa: CSASSPTGGEKLFF
CDR3nt: TGCAGTGCTAGTTCCCCGACAGGGGGTGAAAAACTGTTTTTT
len: 14
v_gene: TRBV20-1
j_gene: TRBJ1-4
d_gene: TRBD1
abundance: -

CDR3aa: CASSVGLSGRGLDF
CDR3nt: TGTGCCAGCAGCGTAGGGCTGAGCGGGAGGGGCCTAGACTTC
len: 14
v_gene: TRBV9
j_gene: TRBJ2-7
d_gene: TRBD2
abundance: -

CDR3aa: CASSPRRGPNTEAFF
CDR3nt: TGTGCCAGCAGTCCCCGGCGGGGCCCGAACACTGAAGCTTTCTTT
len: 15
v_gene: TRBV6-5
j_gene: TRBJ1-1
d_gene: -
abundance: -

CDR3aa: CASSPSFSQPYEQYF
CDR3nt: TGTGCCAGCAGCCCATCCTTTAGCCAGCCCTACGAGCAGTACTTC
len: 15
v_gene: TRBV7-8
j_gene: TRBJ2-7
d_gene: -
abundance: -

CDR3aa: CASSKPPTVGNTIYF
CDR3nt: TGTGCCAGCAGTAAACCTCCGACAGTTGGAAACACCATATATTTT
len: 15
v_gene: TRBV6-2/TRBV6-3
j_gene: TRBJ1-3
d_gene: -
abundance: few

CDR3aa: CASSSIREDTEAFF
CDR3nt: TGTGCCAGCAGTTCCATCAGGGAGGACACTGAAGCTTTCTTT
len: 14
v_gene: TRBV28
j_gene: TRBJ1-1
d_gene: -
abundance: -

CDR3aa: CASSGGLAAYEQYF
CDR3nt: TGTGCCAGCAGCGGGGGACTAGCGGCCTACGAGCAGTACTTC
len: 14
v_gene: TRBV7-2
j_gene: TRBJ2-7
d_gene: TRBD2
abundance: -

CDR3aa: CASSLAAGGGKELFF
CDR3nt: TGTGCCAGCAGCTTAGCGGCCGGAGGGGGCAAGGAGCTGTTTTTT
len: 15
v_gene: TRBV7-2
j_gene: TRBJ2-2
d_gene: -
abundance: -

CDR3aa: CASSPLTGGVVEQYF
CDR3nt: TGTGCCAGCTCACCGCTGACAGGGGGAGTGGTCGAGCAGTACTTC
len: 15
v_gene: TRBV18
j_gene: TRBJ2-7
d_gene: TRBD1
abundance: -

CDR3aa: CATAGTSGSNTGELFF
CDR3nt: TGTGCCACCGCCGGGACTAGCGGGAGTAACACCGGGGAGCTGTTTTTT
len: 16
v_gene: TRBV10-3
j_gene: TRBJ2-2
d_gene: TRBD2
abundance: -

CDR3aa: CASSPGGGTYEQYF
CDR3nt: TGTGCCAGCAGCCCCGGGGGGGGGACCTACGAGCAGTACTTC
len: 14
v_gene: TRBV7-9
j_gene: TRBJ2-7
d_gene: TRBD2
abundance: -

CDR3aa: CASGLAPHRELFF
CDR3nt: TGTGCCAGCGGATTAGCGCCCCACCGGGAGCTGTTTTTT
len: 13
v_gene: TRBV2
j_gene: TRBJ2-2
d_gene: -
abundance: -

CDR3aa: CATQIATTGELFF
CDR3nt: TGTGCCACCCAGATAGCGACCACCGGGGAGCTGTTTTTT
len: 13
v_gene: TRBV24-1
j_gene: TRBJ2-2
d_gene: -
abundance: -

CDR3aa: CASSPSRQMNTEAFF
CDR3nt: TGTGCCAGCTCACCATCCCGACAGATGAACACTGAAGCTTTCTTT
len: 15
v_gene: TRBV18
j_gene: TRBJ1-1
d_gene: -
abundance: -

CDR3aa: CASRSELSWGATFF
CDR3nt: TGTGCCAGTAGGTCGGAACTCTCGTGGGGCGCGACTTTCTTT
len: 14
v_gene: TRBV19
j_gene: TRBJ1-1
d_gene: -
abundance: -

CDR3aa: CASSTGQGAHEQYF
CDR3nt: TGTGCCAGCTCAACGGGACAGGGGGCCCACGAGCAGTACTTC
len: 14
v_gene: TRBV18
j_gene: TRBJ2-7
d_gene: TRBD1
abundance: -

CDR3aa: CAWRRVGGNTEAFF
CDR3nt: TGTGCCTGGAGAAGGGTAGGGGGGAACACTGAAGCTTTCTTT
len: 14
v_gene: TRBV30
j_gene: TRBJ1-1
d_gene: -
abundance: -

CDR3aa: CASSYGGGNEQFF
CDR3nt: TGTGCCAGCAGTTACGGGGGGGGTAATGAGCAGTTCTTC
len: 13
v_gene: TRBV6-5
j_gene: TRBJ2-1
d_gene: TRBD2
abundance: -

CDR3aa: CASSPSPSQGFQETQYF
CDR3nt: TGTGCCAGCAGTCCAAGTCCGTCACAGGGTTTTCAAGAGACCCAGTACTTC
len: 17
v_gene: TRBV28
j_gene: TRBJ2-5
d_gene: -
abundance: -

CDR3aa: CASSPRTGLDEQYF
CDR3nt: TGTGCCAGCAGTCCCCGGACAGGGCTCGACGAGCAGTACTTC
len: 14
v_gene: TRBV27
j_gene: TRBJ2-7
d_gene: TRBD1
abundance: -

CDR3aa: CASSWGVGGELFF
CDR3nt: TGTGCCAGCAGTTGGGGGGTTGGCGGGGAGCTGTTTTTT
len: 13
v_gene: TRBV28
j_gene: TRBJ2-2
d_gene: -
abundance: -

CDR3aa: CASSLIAYQETQYF
CDR3nt: TGTGCCAGCAGCTTAATAGCGTACCAAGAGACCCAGTACTTC
len: 14
v_gene: TRBV7-2
j_gene: TRBJ2-5
d_gene: -
abundance: -

CDR3aa: CASSNIQGYNEQFF
CDR3nt: TGTGCCAGTAGTAATATCCAGGGCTACAATGAGCAGTTCTTC
len: 14
v_gene: TRBV19
j_gene: TRBJ2-1
d_gene: -
abundance: -

CDR3aa: CATSRDNRGERSNQPQHF
CDR3nt: TGTGCCACCAGCAGAGATAACAGGGGGGAGAGAAGCAATCAGCCCCAGCATTTT
len: 18
v_gene: TRBV15
j_gene: TRBJ1-5
d_gene: TRBD1
abundance: -

CDR3aa: CAMKRQGSNEQYF
CDR3nt: TGTGCCATGAAGAGACAGGGTTCCAACGAGCAGTACTTC
len: 13
v_gene: TRBV3-1/TRBV3-2
j_gene: TRBJ2-7
d_gene: TRBD1
abundance: -

CDR3aa: CASSRGAGELFF
CDR3nt: TGTGCCAGTAGTAGGGGGGCCGGGGAGCTGTTTTTT
len: 12
v_gene: TRBV19
j_gene: TRBJ2-2
d_gene: -
abundance: -

CDR3aa: CASSLGIDLQETQYF
CDR3nt: TGTGCCAGCAGCTTAGGAATAGATCTACAAGAGACCCAGTACTTC
len: 15
v_gene: TRBV11-3
j_gene: TRBJ2-5
d_gene: -
abundance: -

CDR3aa: CASSPERQQPQHF
CDR3nt: TGTGCCAGCAGCCCCGAGAGGCAACAGCCCCAGCATTTT
len: 13
v_gene: TRBV7-2
j_gene: TRBJ1-5
d_gene: -
abundance: -

CDR3aa: CSAPQGALQYF
CDR3nt: TGCAGTGCACCACAAGGAGCCTTGCAGTATTTT
len: 11
v_gene: TRBV20-1
j_gene: TRBJ2-3
d_gene: -
abundance: -

CDR3aa: CASSSGGFLNEQFF
CDR3nt: TGTGCCAGCAGCTCCGGGGGGTTTCTTAATGAGCAGTTCTTC
len: 14
v_gene: TRBV7-3
j_gene: TRBJ2-1
d_gene: TRBD2
abundance: -